This T cell receptor beta chain was obtained from a study of breast tumors, draining lymph nodes, adjacent tissues. This clonotype was seen at least ten times. Antigen: not known. This CDR3 region has 14 residues. The trim removed 9 bases at V and 2 bases at J, leaving 10 bases unmatched. The germline gives CDR1 MNHNS, CDR2 SASEGT. TCRdb redid the calling of the multiplex PCR reads with MiXCR, one entry per CDR3 protein. The sample includes around 140,000 distinct CDR3 sequences, about a fifth of them seen just once. Samples came from axillary lymph nodes draining the breast cancer. Study outcomes and limitations: The data were judged consistent with most tumor T cells coming from lymph node and expanding in tumor. Luminal-like breast cancer showed significantly greater tumor-nontumor repertoire similarity than basal-like breast cancer did. Tumors had less TCR diversity than lymph nodes, more than nontumor tissue.

The V gene is TRBV6-1, the J gene TRBJ2-7; 7 positions match TRBD1. Sample: axillary lymph node tissue. The receptor comes from a female donor with breast cancer. Some clones in this sample may be carry-over from other donors' samples. This CDR3 is CASGTEPDTYEQYF. The CDR3 nucleotides are TGTGCCAGTGGGACAGAACCAGACACCTACGAGCAGTACTTC.